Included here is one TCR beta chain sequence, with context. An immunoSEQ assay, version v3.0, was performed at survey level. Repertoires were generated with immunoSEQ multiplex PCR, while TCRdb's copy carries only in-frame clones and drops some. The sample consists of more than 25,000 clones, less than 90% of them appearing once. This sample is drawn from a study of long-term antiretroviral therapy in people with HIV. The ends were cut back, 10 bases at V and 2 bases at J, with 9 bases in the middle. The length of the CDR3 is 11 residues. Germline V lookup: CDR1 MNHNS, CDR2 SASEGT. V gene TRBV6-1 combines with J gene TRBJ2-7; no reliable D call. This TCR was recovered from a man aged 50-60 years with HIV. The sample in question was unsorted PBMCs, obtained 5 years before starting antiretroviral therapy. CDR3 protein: CATQDPYEQYF. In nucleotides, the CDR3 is TGTGCCACCCAAGACCCCTACGAGCAGTACTTC.